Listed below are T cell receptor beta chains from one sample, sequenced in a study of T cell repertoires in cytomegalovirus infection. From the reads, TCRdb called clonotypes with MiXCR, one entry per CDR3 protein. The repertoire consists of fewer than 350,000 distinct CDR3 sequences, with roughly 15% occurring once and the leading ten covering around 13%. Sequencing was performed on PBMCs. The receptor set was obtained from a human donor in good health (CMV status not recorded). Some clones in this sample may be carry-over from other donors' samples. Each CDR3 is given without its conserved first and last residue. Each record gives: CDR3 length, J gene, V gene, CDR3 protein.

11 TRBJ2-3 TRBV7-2 ATGMAHTDTQY
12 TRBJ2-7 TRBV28 ASRSGGTSYEQY
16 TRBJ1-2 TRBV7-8 ASSPFVARDLSYYGYT
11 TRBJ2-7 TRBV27 ASRGDGSYEQY
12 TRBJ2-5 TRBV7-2 ASSSSGVEETQY
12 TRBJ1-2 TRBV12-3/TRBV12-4 ASEPRTANYGYT
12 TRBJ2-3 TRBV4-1 ASSRDSDTDTQY
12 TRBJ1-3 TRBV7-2 ASSLTGSGNTIY
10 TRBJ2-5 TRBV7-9 ASDPGFETQY
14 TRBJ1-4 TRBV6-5 ASSYQPRGGDEKLF
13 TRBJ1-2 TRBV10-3 AISYGQGLPGGYT